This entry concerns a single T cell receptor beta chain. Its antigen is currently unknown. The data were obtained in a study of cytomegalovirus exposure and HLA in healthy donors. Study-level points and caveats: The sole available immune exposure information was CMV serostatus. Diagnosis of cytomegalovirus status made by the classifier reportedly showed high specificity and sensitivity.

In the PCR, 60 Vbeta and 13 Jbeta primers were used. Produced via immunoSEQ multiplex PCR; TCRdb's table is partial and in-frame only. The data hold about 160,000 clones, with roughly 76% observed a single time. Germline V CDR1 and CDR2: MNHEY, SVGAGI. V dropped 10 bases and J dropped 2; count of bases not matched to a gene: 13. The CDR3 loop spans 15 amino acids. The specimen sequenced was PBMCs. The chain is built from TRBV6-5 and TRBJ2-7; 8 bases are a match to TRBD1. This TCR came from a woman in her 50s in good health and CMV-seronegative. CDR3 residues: CAIRPTGQGPYEQYF. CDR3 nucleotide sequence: TGTGCCATCAGGCCCACCGGACAGGGACCCTACGAGCAGTACTTC.